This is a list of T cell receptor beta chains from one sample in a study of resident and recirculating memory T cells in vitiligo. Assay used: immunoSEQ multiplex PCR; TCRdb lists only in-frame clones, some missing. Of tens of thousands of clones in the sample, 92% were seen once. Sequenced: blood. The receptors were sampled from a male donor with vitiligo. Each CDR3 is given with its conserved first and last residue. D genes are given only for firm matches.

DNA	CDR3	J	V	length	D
TGTGGGCTGGCGGACACCGGGGAGCTGTTTTTT	CGLADTGELFF	TRBJ2-2	TRBV9	11	NA
TGCGCCAGCAGTGCTCACAGGGGCACAGATACGCAGTATTTT	CASSAHRGTDTQYF	TRBJ2-3	TRBV10-2	14	NA
TGTGCCAGCAGTTACTCCATTCAGGGCGAGCAGTACTTC	CASSYSIQGEQYF	TRBJ2-7	TRBV6-5	13	NA
TGTGCCAGCAGGGTCCTTCAGGGGAGCAATCAGCCCCAGCATTTT	CASRVLQGSNQPQHF	TRBJ1-5	TRBV2	15	NA
TGTGCCAGTAGTATATCAGGGCCCCACGGACCCCAGCATTTT	CASSISGPHGPQHF	TRBJ1-5	TRBV19	14	NA
TGTGCCTGGAGTGCAGGGGGCGAGCAGTACTTC	CAWSAGGEQYF	TRBJ2-7	TRBV30	11	TRBD1
TGTGCCAGCAGCTTAGATGCGGGAGGAGGGATTTACGAGCAGTACTTC	CASSLDAGGGIYEQYF	TRBJ2-7	TRBV7-6	16	TRBD2
TGTGTCAGAAGCTTATACCGGGACATTTACAATGAGCAGTTCTTC	CVRSLYRDIYNEQFF	TRBJ2-1	TRBV7-5	15	NA
TGTGCCAGCAGTCCAACAATAGCGGGAGGGCCCGAGCAGTACTTC	CASSPTIAGGPEQYF	TRBJ2-7	TRBV27	15	TRBD2
TGCGCCAGCAGCTTGGGGTTAGGGGCGGGAGCCCTTTCCGGGGAGCTGTTTTTT	CASSLGLGAGALSGELFF	TRBJ2-2	TRBV5-1	18	TRBD2
TGTGCCAGCAGCTTAGAGCAGGGCCCGAACACCGGGGAGCTGTTTTTT	CASSLEQGPNTGELFF	TRBJ2-2	TRBV7-2	16	NA
TGTGCCAGCAGCGGGGGGACAGGCGGCGCCCCAGATACGCAGTATTTT	CASSGGTGGAPDTQYF	TRBJ2-3	TRBV7-3	16	TRBD1
TGTGCCAGCAGCGTAGGGCTAGCGGGAAGTATTGGAAACAATGAGCAGTTCTTC	CASSVGLAGSIGNNEQFF	TRBJ2-1	TRBV9	18	TRBD2